The present entry profiles one T cell receptor beta chain with its context. The antigen is undetermined. Production of TCR beta cDNA relied on 5'RACE template switching with UMIs. TCRdb re-called the 5' RACE reads and shows each CDR3 protein once, DNA omitted. Its listing shows about 460,000 distinct CDR3 sequences. These data originate in a study of T cells expressing NK-cell markers. Whole-study context: One of the eight sequenced donors was seronegative, whereas the other seven were HCMV-seropositive. Study results and limitations: HCMV specificity was not established for the expanded NKG2C+ T cell clones.

Germline-derived CDR1 and CDR2 are DFQATT and SNEGSKA (reference sequence). This CDR3 spans 16 amino acids. The sequence was collected from a woman aged 50 to 60 in good health. The source material was blood T cells: a sorted CD56 or NKG2C T cell subset, CD4+ or CD8+ T cells, or bulk PBMC T cells (not recorded which). This chain uses TRBV20-1 with TRBJ2-3; TCRdb designates TRBD2, a call that cannot be tested without DNA. Here the CDR3 reads CSATNRLAGSTDTQYF.